A single sample is the source of the 30 T cell receptor beta chains below, sequenced in a study of technical replicates of blood from a handful of donors (dated by TCRdb to about 2017). To prepare the library, the immunoSEQ multiplex PCR assay was applied. TCRdb took over this immuneACCESS table, retaining in-frame rearrangements with V and J assigned. Such tables are incomplete; in checked studies, under half of the missing clones stem from an unresolved V gene, and the remainder is unexplained. The sample contains tens of thousands of clones, around nine tenths of them found a single time. More than 0.2% of the sample rests with the top ten. The source material was T cells isolated from PBMCs. The receptors were gathered from a human donor in good health.

This chain links TRBV6-5 with TRBJ2-2; a weak D match, TRBD2 (5 bases). The CDR3 has 15 amino acids. V lost 0 bases and J lost 5, with 10 bases in between. Germline V gives CDR1 MNHEY, CDR2 SVGAGI. The CDR3 protein is CASSYSTTGTGELFF. For the CDR3, the DNA is TGTGCCAGCAGTTACTCGACTACGGGAACCGGGGAGCTGTTTTTT.

The V gene is TRBV10-3, the J gene TRBJ2-5, with D hard to call. In germline, CDR1 is ENHRY, CDR2 SYGVKD. Trimming stripped 3 bases from V and 1 base from J, with 12 bases between. The CDR3 contains 15 residues. This chain's CDR3 is CAISDSTVGQETQYF. The CDR3 DNA is TGTGCCATCAGTGATAGCACGGTGGGCCAAGAGACCCAGTACTTC.

This clone has only one observation. This chain connects TRBV7-8 to TRBJ1-5; D not resolved. Germline CDR1 SGHVS, CDR2 FQNEAQ. Trimming took 5 bases from V and 6 from J, leaving 8 bases between them. The CDR3 loop spans 12 amino acids. The CDR3 coding sequence is TGTGCCAGCAGCCTGAGCCTTCAGCCCCAGCATTTT. Protein product: CASSLSLQPQHF.

The J gene is TRBJ1-4, the V gene TRBV5-1; tentative D call: TRBD1 (6 bases). This CDR3 contains 14 residues. In germline, CDR1 is SGHRS, CDR2 YFSETQ. V gave up 6 bases and J gave up 5 bases, with 14 bases separating them. The CDR3 region is CASKIGQRNEKLFF. CDR3 coding DNA: TGCGCCAGCAAAATAGGACAGCGAAATGAAAAACTGTTTTTT.

The chain couples TRBV12-5 to TRBJ1-3; the D gene is possibly TRBD1 (5 bases). The germline gives CDR1 LGHNT, CDR2 FRNRAP. The CDR3 extends over 13 amino acids. Deletions cut 6 bases from V and 3 bases from J, with 9 bases between. CDR3 loop: CASGQGLGNTIYF. For the CDR3, the DNA is TGTGCTAGTGGCCAGGGTCTTGGAAACACCATATATTTT.

The rearrangement joins TRBV4-1 to TRBJ2-3; D may be TRBD1 (7 bases). CDR1 MGHRA and CDR2 YSYEKL come from the germline V gene. The CDR3 totals 16 residues. Deletions cut 0 bases from V and 4 bases from J, with 14 bases between. CDR3 sequence (DNA): TGCGCCAGCAGCCAAGATCGGAGCAGGGGGGCAGATACGCAGTATTTT. Protein product: CASSQDRSRGADTQYF.

The J gene is TRBJ2-5, the V gene TRBV4-1, with a tentative D call TRBD2 (6 bases). The germline V and J ends were trimmed by 4 bases and 5 bases, with 23 bases remaining between them. The CDR3 totals 17 residues. CDR1 and CDR2 from the germline V gene are MGHRA and YSYEKL. The CDR3 DNA sequence: TGCGCCAGCAGCCTAAAAGCATCCGGGACTCGGACGGAGACCCAGTACTTC. It translates to CASSLKASGTRTETQYF.

The chain links TRBV6-1 to TRBJ2-4; TRBD2 matches at 7 bases. CDR1 MNHNS and CDR2 SASEGT come from the germline V gene. Germline trimming cut 5 bases from V and 6 bases from J; bases unmatched to any gene: 7. This CDR3 has 14 residues. The CDR3 region has the DNA TGTGCCAGCAGTTTTAGTCCGGGAGGAAACATTCAGTACTTC. Its protein is CASSFSPGGNIQYF.

The genes are TRBV7-9 and TRBJ1-6; a possible D gene is TRBD1 (6 bases). The length of the CDR3 is 15 residues. V lost 0 bases and J 11 bases, leaving 14 bases between the germline ends. Germline CDR1 is SEHNR and CDR2 is FQNEAQ (reference sequence). The CDR3: CASSLALGGPTPLHF. CDR3 bases: TGTGCCAGCAGCTTAGCTCTGGGGGGGCCTACACCCCTCCACTTT.

This clone was observed once. This chain links TRBV14 with TRBJ1-2; D possibly corresponds to TRBD1 (5 bases). Trimming shortened V by 10 bases and J by 5 bases, and 14 bases separated the two germline ends. This CDR3 has 12 residues. Per germline, CDR1 SGHDN and CDR2 FVKESK. The CDR3 DNA reads TGTGCCATCGGAAATCCAGGGTATGGCTACACCTTC. Its translation is CAIGNPGYGYTF. The entire variable domain, with the rest obtained from reference TRBV14 and TRBJ1-2, is as follows: EAGVTQFPSHSVIEKGQTVTLRCDPISGHDNLYWYRRVMGKEIKFLLHFVKESKQDESGMPNNRFLAERTGGTYSTLKVQPAELEDSGVYFCAIGNPGYGYTFGSGTRLTVV.

This chain connects TRBV6-5 to TRBJ2-3; D possibly corresponds to TRBD2 (6 bases). CDR3 size: 15 residues. Germline CDR1 reads MNHEY; CDR2 reads SVGAGI. Trimming shortened V by 6 bases and J by 6 bases, and 19 bases separated the two germline ends. CDR3 coding DNA: TGTGCCAGCAGACAAATCGGGGGAAGGTTGGATACGCAGTATTTT. Translation gives CASRQIGGRLDTQYF.

The chain joins TRBV6-5 to TRBJ2-1; 10 bases are shared with TRBD1. V lost 6 bases and J lost 4; bases outside the gene matches: 6. The CDR3 has 15 amino acids. Germline V gene lookup returns CDR1 MNHEY and CDR2 SVGAGI. The CDR3 sequence: CASSQDRGAYNEQFF. CDR3 DNA: TGTGCCAGCAGCCAGGACAGGGGGGCGTACAATGAGCAGTTCTTC.

The chain couples TRBV6-5 to TRBJ1-2; 7 bases map to TRBD1. The CDR3 is 15 amino acids. Germline V gene lookup returns CDR1 MNHEY and CDR2 SVGAGI. V was clipped by 0 bases and J by 6 bases; unmatched bases: 7. The CDR3 DNA follows: TGTGCCAGCAGTTACTCCTACGGGACAGCGAATGGCTACACCTTC. It encodes CASSYSYGTANGYTF.

The chain has TRBV5-4 and TRBJ2-3; 13 nucleotides align to TRBD2. The V gene's germline CDR1 is SGHNT and CDR2 YYREEE (reference sequence). J was trimmed by 4 bases and V by 3 bases; bases with no gene match: 11. The CDR3 has 18 residues. As DNA, the CDR3 is TGTGCCAGCAGCTCAGCACTAGCGGGGGGGCTTAGGGCAGATACGCAGTATTTT. Amino acids: CASSSALAGGLRADTQYF. The full variable domain, with the rest looked up from reference TRBV5-4 and TRBJ2-3, is ETGVTQSPTHLIKTRGQQVTLRCSSQSGHNTVSWYQQALGQGPQFIFQYYREEENGRGNFPPRFSGLQFPNYSSELNVNALELDDSALYLCASSSALAGGLRADTQYFGPGTRLTVL.

Only one count was recorded for this clone. The CDR3, as DNA: TGTGCCAGCAGCTCGGAGTACGAGCAGTACTTC. It is translated as CASSSEYEQYF. The gene calls are TRBV7-9 and TRBJ2-7, with D uncertain. Germline loops: CDR1 SEHNR, CDR2 FQNEAQ (reference sequence). V dropped 4 bases and J dropped 4 bases, with 5 bases sitting between them. CDR3 length: 11 amino acids.

This clone appeared a few times. The chain combines TRBV10-3 with TRBJ1-1; D uncertain. Germline V gives CDR1 ENHRY, CDR2 SYGVKD. The CDR3 runs to 14 residues. Between the trimmed V and J ends, which lost 6 bases and 1 base, there was a span of 12 bases. The CDR3 loop reads CAIRSVRGNTEAFF. The CDR3 DNA reads TGTGCCATCAGAAGCGTTCGGGGGAACACTGAAGCTTTCTTT.

Here the CDR3 DNA reads TGTGCAAGTCGCGCCCTACTAGTTCTTCTAACCTGCTTC. This translates into CASRALLVLLTCF. V usage is TRBV12-2 and J usage is TRBJ2-7; no DNA check was done on the table's D call, TRBD2. TRBV12-2 is flagged as a pseudogene. This CDR3 region has 13 residues.

This sequence joins TRBV29-1 and TRBJ2-7, with TRBD1 matching 8 bases. Germline trimming cut 4 bases from V and 5 bases from J; bases unmatched to any gene: 7. Germline V gene sequence: CDR1 SQVTM, CDR2 ANQGSEA. The CDR3 has 13 residues. The CDR3 loop is CSVGLTGVHEQYF. For the CDR3, the DNA is TGCAGCGTTGGTTTGACAGGGGTCCACGAGCAGTACTTC.

The chain is built from TRBV29-1 and TRBJ2-2; 8 bases fit TRBD1. This CDR3 has 13 amino acids. Germline trimming cut 8 bases from V and 4 bases from J; bases unmatched to any gene: 6. Germline CDR1 is SQVTM and CDR2 is ANQGSEA. The chain's CDR3 is CSSRQGTTGELFF. In DNA, the CDR3 is TGCAGCAGTAGACAGGGGACCACCGGGGAGCTGTTTTTT.

The chain links TRBV28 to TRBJ1-2, with TRBD1 matching over 10 bases. The length of the CDR3 is 15 residues. Trimming removed 8 bases from V and 9 bases from J; junction bases left unmatched: 15. Per germline, CDR1 MDHEN and CDR2 SYDVKM. In nucleotides, the CDR3 is TGTGCCAGCCAAGTCCGGGACAGGGGAGGTGTTAGCTACACCTTC. Its protein is CASQVRDRGGVSYTF.

This chain links TRBV19 with TRBJ2-1; the D gene is possibly TRBD2 (5 bases). The CDR3 totals 14 residues. V was trimmed by 8 bases and J by 8 bases, leaving 19 bases between them. Germline V gene sequence: CDR1 LNHDA, CDR2 SQIVND (reference sequence). CDR3 bases: TGTGCCAGTCAAAGAGGGTTGGCGTCCTATGAGCAGTTCTTC. This codes for CASQRGLASYEQFF.

The genes are TRBV7-3 and TRBJ2-5; maybe TRBD2 (5 bases). Trimming stripped 2 bases from V and 1 base from J, with 5 bases between. This CDR3 is 13 amino acids long. Germline loops: CDR1 SGHTA, CDR2 FQGTGA. CDR3 coding DNA: TGTGCCAGCAGCTTACTAGCCCAAGAGACCCAGTACTTC. It translates to CASSLLAQETQYF.

The chain uses TRBV27 and TRBJ2-1, with D perhaps matching TRBD2 (5 bases). The CDR3 is 15 residues long. Trimming took off 6 bases at V and 3 bases at J, with 15 bases between the two ends. The germline gives CDR1 MNHEY, CDR2 SMNVEV (reference sequence). The CDR3 DNA reads TGTGCCAGCAGGACTACTGATAACAACTACAATGAGCAGTTCTTC. Its protein product is CASRTTDNNYNEQFF.

J is TRBJ1-1 and V is TRBV29-1, with unresolved D. V gave up 2 bases and J gave up 8 bases, with 12 bases separating them. CDR1 and CDR2 (germline): SQVTM, ANQGSEA. This CDR3 is built from 12 residues. CDR3 sequence reads: CSVEREAAEAFF. In nucleotides, the CDR3 is TGCAGCGTTGAAAGAGAGGCGGCAGAAGCTTTCTTT.

The chain employs TRBV5-1 and TRBJ1-2; D gene uncertain. Germline-derived CDR1 and CDR2 are SGHRS and YFSETQ. Between the trimmed V and J ends, which lost 1 base and 10 bases, there was a span of 17 bases. The CDR3 runs to 14 residues. CDR3 in amino acids: CASSLSSRSPSYTF. CDR3 sequence (DNA): TGCGCCAGCAGCTTGTCATCCAGATCGCCATCCTACACCTTC. The variable domain in full, with the rest retrieved from reference TRBV5-1 and TRBJ1-2, is KAGVTQTPRYLIKTRGQQVTLSCSPISGHRSVSWYQQTPGQGLQFLFEYFSETQRNKGNFPGRFSGRQFSNSRSEMNVSTLELGDSALYLCASSLSSRSPSYTFGSGTRLTVV.

V usage is TRBV10-1 and J usage is TRBJ1-3; D ambiguous. This CDR3 is built from 15 residues. V gave up 8 bases and J gave up 4 bases, with 18 bases separating them. The germline V gene encodes CDR1 WNHNN and CDR2 SYGVQD (reference sequence). CDR3 coding DNA: TGCGCCAGCTTCTCGAGGAGGACTGCAGGAAACACCATATATTTT. This sequence encodes CASFSRRTAGNTIYF.

The chain couples TRBV29-1 to TRBJ2-2; D perhaps matches TRBD2 (5 bases). V lost 4 bases and J lost 4, with 16 bases in between. CDR1 SQVTM and CDR2 ANQGSEA come from the germline V gene. CDR3 length: 15 amino acids. The DNA for the CDR3 is TGCAGCGTTGCATTGGGCCCGGCGGGCACCGGGGAGCTGTTTTTT. This gives the protein CSVALGPAGTGELFF.

This clone was picked up one time. The V gene is TRBV27, the J gene TRBJ1-6; 10 bases are shared with TRBD1. From germline, CDR1 is MNHEY and CDR2 SMNVEV (reference sequence). The CDR3 is made up of 15 amino acids. J lost 8 bases, V lost 1 base, and 2 bases had no gene match. The CDR3 loop reads CASSLWTGGYSPLHF. CDR3 DNA: TGTGCCAGCAGTTTATGGACAGGGGGTTATTCACCCCTCCACTTT.

V and J are TRBV6-5 and TRBJ2-1, with D possibly TRBD1 on 5 matching bases. Germline loops: CDR1 MNHEY, CDR2 SVGAGI. Trimming removed 2 bases from V and 6 bases from J, with 14 bases in between. This CDR3 has 15 residues. CDR3 loop: CASSYPSAGLNEQFF. In nucleotides, the CDR3 is TGTGCCAGCAGTTACCCCTCAGCAGGGCTCAATGAGCAGTTCTTC.

The genes are TRBV9 and TRBJ1-3; 8 bases line up with TRBD1. The CDR3 length is 15 residues. Germline V gene lookup returns CDR1 SGDLS and CDR2 YYNGEE. V was clipped by 3 bases and J by 4 bases; unmatched bases: 6. The CDR3 DNA sequence: TGTGCCAGCAGCGCCTTGACAGGGGCCGGAAACACCATATATTTT. Its translation: CASSALTGAGNTIYF.